The clone carrying this TCR beta chain was detected only once. CDR1 SEHNR and CDR2 FQNEAQ come from the germline V gene (reference sequence). V gave up 5 bases and J gave up 3 bases, with 11 bases separating them. This CDR3 contains 13 residues. This entry is derived from a study of shared T cell receptors in the human thymus. Assay: immunoSEQ multiplex PCR; the TCRdb copy retains only in-frame clones and omits some. The sample includes some 700,000 clones, 70% to 90% seen only once; the top ten take 0.0085% to 0.012%. The same specimen was also included in a second study, on human thymus T cells. From that second work: Each of the donors was a healthy Finnish infant who was undergoing open corrective cardiac surgery for congenital heart defects. Thymic tissue was derived from resections collected during corrective heart surgery. Repertoires from thymus and blood appeared to show biased V and J gene usage. Related research reported highly overlapping thymic repertoires among unrelated individuals.

The specimen sequenced was thymocytes. This receptor was identified in a boy younger than two with a congenital heart defect. The chain uses TRBV7-9 and TRBJ2-7; D is unresolved. CDR3 in amino acids: CASSPAVIYEQYF. The CDR3 coding sequence is TGTGCCAGCAGCCCCGCAGTGATCTACGAGCAGTACTTC.